The clone carrying this T cell receptor (beta chain) was detected only once. This record belongs to a study of OX40 agonist ivuxolimab in advanced cancers. V dropped 8 bases and J dropped 4 bases, with 16 bases sitting between them. CDR1 SGHTA and CDR2 FQGTGA come from the germline V gene. The CDR3 loop spans 14 amino acids. Profiling relied on immunoSEQ multiplex PCR, and the TCRdb table lists in-frame clones only, not all of them. The sample holds some 50,000 clones; about 86% are singletons and the top ten take roughly an eighth. The sequence derives from an adult with an advanced solid tumor such as melanoma, head and neck, liver or kidney cancer. The source was CD4+ or CD8+ T cells sorted from blood, collected in a trial of the OX40 agonist ivuxolimab. The V gene is TRBV7-3, the J gene TRBJ2-3, with a weak D call TRBD2 (7 bases). For the CDR3, the DNA is TGTGCCAGCGGGCCCGGAGGGGGGGCAGATACGCAGTATTTT. The encoded protein is CASGPGGGADTQYF.